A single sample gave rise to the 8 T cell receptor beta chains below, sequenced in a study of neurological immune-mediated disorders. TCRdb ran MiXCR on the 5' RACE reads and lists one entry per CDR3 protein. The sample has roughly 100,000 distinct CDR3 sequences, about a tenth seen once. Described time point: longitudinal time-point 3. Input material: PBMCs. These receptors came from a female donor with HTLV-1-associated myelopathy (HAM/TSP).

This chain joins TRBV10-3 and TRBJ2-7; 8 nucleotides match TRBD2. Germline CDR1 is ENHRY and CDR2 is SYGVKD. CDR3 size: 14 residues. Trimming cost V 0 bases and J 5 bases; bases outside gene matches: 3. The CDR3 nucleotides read TGTGCCATCAGTGAGTCAACTAGCGGCCACGAGCAGTACTTC. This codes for CAISESTSGHEQYF.

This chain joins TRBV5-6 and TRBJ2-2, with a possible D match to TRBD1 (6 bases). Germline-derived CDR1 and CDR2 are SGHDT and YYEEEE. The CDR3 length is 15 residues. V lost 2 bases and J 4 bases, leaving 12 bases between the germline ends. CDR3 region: CASSFPDRSTGELFF. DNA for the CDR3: TGTGCCAGCAGCTTTCCGGACAGATCCACCGGGGAGCTGTTTTTT.

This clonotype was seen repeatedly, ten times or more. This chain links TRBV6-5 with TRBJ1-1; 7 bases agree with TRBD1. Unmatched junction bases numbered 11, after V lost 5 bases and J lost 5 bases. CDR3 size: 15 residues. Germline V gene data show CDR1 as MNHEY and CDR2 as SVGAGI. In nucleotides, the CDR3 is TGTGCCAGCAGTGGTAACAGGGGTCCATGGACTGAAGCTTTCTTT. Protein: CASSGNRGPWTEAFF.

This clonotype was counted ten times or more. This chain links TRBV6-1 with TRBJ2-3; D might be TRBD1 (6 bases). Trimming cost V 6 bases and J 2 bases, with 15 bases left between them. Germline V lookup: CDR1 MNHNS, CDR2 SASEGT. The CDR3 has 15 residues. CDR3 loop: CASSGKGVPTDTQYF. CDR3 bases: TGTGCCAGCAGCGGGAAGGGGGTTCCCACAGATACGCAGTATTTT.

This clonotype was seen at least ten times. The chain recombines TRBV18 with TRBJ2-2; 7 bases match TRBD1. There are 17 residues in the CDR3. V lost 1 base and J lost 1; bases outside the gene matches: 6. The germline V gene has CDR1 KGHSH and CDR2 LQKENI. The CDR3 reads CASSPLGTAQNTGELFF. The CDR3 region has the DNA TGTGCCAGCTCACCACTGGGGACAGCCCAGAACACCGGGGAGCTGTTTTTT.

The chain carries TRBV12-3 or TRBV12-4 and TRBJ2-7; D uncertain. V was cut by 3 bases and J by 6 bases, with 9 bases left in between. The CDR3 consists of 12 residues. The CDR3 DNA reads TGTGCCAGCAGTTTTGGTCGGGCCGAGCAGTACTTC. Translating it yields CASSFGRAEQYF.

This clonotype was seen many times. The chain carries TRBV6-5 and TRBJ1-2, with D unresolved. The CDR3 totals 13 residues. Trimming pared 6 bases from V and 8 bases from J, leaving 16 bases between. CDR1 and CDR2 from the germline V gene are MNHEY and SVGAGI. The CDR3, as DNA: TGTGCCAGCAGCCCCGCATCCCGTAAGGGCTACACCTTC. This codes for CASSPASRKGYTF.

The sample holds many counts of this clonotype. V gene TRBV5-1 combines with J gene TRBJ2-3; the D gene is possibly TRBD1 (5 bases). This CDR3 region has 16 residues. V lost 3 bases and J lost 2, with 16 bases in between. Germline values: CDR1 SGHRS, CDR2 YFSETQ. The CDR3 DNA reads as TGCGCCAGCAGCTCTCCAGGGCCAGCCCACACAGATACGCAGTATTTT. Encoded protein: CASSSPGPAHTDTQYF. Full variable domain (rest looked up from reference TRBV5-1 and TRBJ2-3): KAGVTQTPRYLIKTRGQQVTLSCSPISGHRSVSWYQQTPGQGLQFLFEYFSETQRNKGNFPGRFSGRQFSNSRSEMNVSTLELGDSALYLCASSSPGPAHTDTQYFGPGTRLTVL.